This T cell receptor (beta chain) stems from a study of beta chain features in type 1 diabetes. What was sequenced were expressed TCRB transcripts, since all of the isolated RNA had been reverse transcribed. Sequenced by immunoSEQ multiplex PCR; TCRdb stores in-frame clones only, minus some. Counted here are 620,000 or so clones, 15% to 18% occurring once; the ten biggest clones make up 0.07% to 0.095%. A few counts support this clone. No antigen is known for it. Points from the study as a whole: Patients showed naive, central memory and Treg TCRB repertoires that appeared more similar than those of healthy donors. VDJ junctions from type 1 diabetes patients carried fewer insertions and larger deletions. Equally in patients and controls, shorter templates might have been favored by PCR.

The receptor's source is a man aged 18 to 30 in good health. Sequences were obtained from naive CD4+ T cells from blood.

The CDR3 spells CSVEGLTLYGYTF. The DNA of the CDR3 is TGCAGCGTTGAGGGACTGACCCTCTATGGCTACACCTTC. This chain connects TRBV29-1 to TRBJ1-2; D might be TRBD1 (5 bases). V shed 3 bases and J shed 4 bases, with 12 bases lying between them. This CDR3 contains 13 residues. Per germline, CDR1 SQVTM and CDR2 ANQGSEA.